This record concerns one T cell receptor (beta chain) sequence. This record comes from a study of memory CD4+ T cells and cytomegalovirus serostatus. Single viable CD3+CD4+CD8-CD45RO+ cells were sorted as the memory CD4+ T cells. Clones were sequenced by immunoSEQ multiplex PCR, and TCRdb holds only the in-frame ones, with some missing. The data show some 52,000 clones, with 83% seen just once and about 2.1% held by the top ten. The germline V gene encodes CDR1 SGHKS and CDR2 YYEKEE (reference sequence). This CDR3 is 15 amino acids long. V lost 4 bases, J lost 7 bases, and 15 bases lay in between. The clonotype comes from an adult in good health and CMV-seropositive. This sequence joins TRBV5-5 and TRBJ1-6, with D tentatively TRBD1 (5 bases). Sequenced: memory CD4+ T cells from blood. The CDR3 sequence is CASSPATRGNSPLHF. CDR3 sequence (DNA): TGTGCCAGCAGCCCGGCCACCCGGGGGAATTCACCCCTCCACTTT.